Listed below are T cell receptor beta chains from one sample, sequenced in a study of shared clonotypes between healthy human individuals. TCRdb's table, derived via immunoSEQ multiplex PCR, lists solely in-frame clones and lacks some. The sample contains 2 million to 2.5 million clones, about 90% of which appear only once. Sequences were obtained from naive CD4+ T cells from PBMCs. The source of these receptors is a man younger than 35 in good health. Some clones in this sample may be carry-over from other donors' samples. The conserved cysteine and the conserved F or W are not part of the CDR3 here. D genes are given only for firm matches.

d_gene	v_gene	j_gene	CDR3aa
TRBD1	TRBV5-8	TRBJ1-2	ASRRGGHYGYT
-	TRBV6-1	TRBJ2-3	ASRLPGGSTDTQY
-	TRBV6-6	TRBJ2-3	ASTESIGSTDTQY
-	TRBV7-6	TRBJ1-3	ASSLEPGLSGNTIY
-	TRBV27	TRBJ1-6	ASSLEGWNSPLH
-	TRBV18	TRBJ1-2	ASSLGRATGYT
TRBD1	TRBV18	TRBJ1-1	ASSSYRQGVGTEAF
TRBD1	TRBV13	TRBJ1-5	ASSPDRDQPQH
-	TRBV6-1	TRBJ2-5	ASSEYLGRGGTQY
-	TRBV30	TRBJ2-1	ACLGVGPDEQF
TRBD1	TRBV6-1	TRBJ2-7	ASSDRLDRDLYEQY
-	TRBV5-1	TRBJ2-1	ASSLVGLSSYNEQF
TRBD1	TRBV5-8	TRBJ2-2	ASRRNRGDTGELF
-	TRBV7-7	TRBJ2-5	ASSTRQQETQY
TRBD2	TRBV5-4	TRBJ2-1	ASSLRLAGDNEQF
-	TRBV5-1	TRBJ2-5	ASSRDRGLQETQY
-	TRBV5-4	TRBJ2-5	ASSLPGTEETQY
-	TRBV5-1	TRBJ2-7	ASSSDGYYEQY
TRBD1	TRBV6-1	TRBJ2-3	ASSDPRGTGPRDTQY
-	TRBV7-8	TRBJ2-7	ASSPAFLGEQY
-	TRBV7-9	TRBJ2-1	ASSFLTNEQF
-	TRBV6-1	TRBJ1-1	ASSEQPNTGSEAF
-	TRBV5-1	TRBJ2-7	ASSLGQGDYGEQY
TRBD1	TRBV4-2	TRBJ1-5	ASSQELGQGYQPQH
-	TRBV30	TRBJ2-1	AWGGAVNEQF
-	TRBV21-1	TRBJ1-1	ASSTQTGDTEAF
TRBD1	TRBV6-6	TRBJ2-1	ASRTGTGDYNEQF
-	TRBV5-1	TRBJ1-1	ASSSLSYEPEAF
TRBD1	TRBV7-2	TRBJ2-7	ASRKTGQGAREQY
TRBD1	TRBV25-1	TRBJ2-1	ASSDPGDRGVRNNEQF
-	TRBV5-1	TRBJ2-3	ASSPTGPDTQY
-	TRBV28	TRBJ2-7	ASSPVQGRWRDEQY
TRBD2	TRBV5-1	TRBJ2-3	ASSLGLVSTDTQY
TRBD2	TRBV5-1	TRBJ2-3	ASSLEASGGTDTQY
-	TRBV21-1	TRBJ2-1	ASSKGRGRF
TRBD1	TRBV28	TRBJ1-4	ASSSPTQGLGEKLF
-	TRBV5-5	TRBJ1-3	ASSLDGVLSGNTIY
-	TRBV4-1	TRBJ2-7	ASSQDQPDTYEQY
-	TRBV7-9	TRBJ1-1	ASSLTKGNSEAF
TRBD2	TRBV27	TRBJ2-1	ASSSPGLVHNEQF
TRBD1	TRBV18	TRBJ2-5	ASSPGTGGPMETQY
TRBD2	TRBV27	TRBJ2-3	ASSLRGLASTDTQY
-	TRBV11-2	TRBJ2-1	ASSLVADSYNEQF
-	TRBV14	TRBJ2-7	ASSQGFYEQY
TRBD2	TRBV18	TRBJ2-1	ASSRKLAGVVNEQF
-	TRBV27	TRBJ2-7	ASRTRDSSSYEQY
-	TRBV28	TRBJ2-1	ASSFDNNEQF
-	TRBV7-3	TRBJ2-1	ASSISRTESSYNEQF
TRBD2	TRBV13	TRBJ2-1	ASSSPGGTSAYNEQF
-	TRBV30	TRBJ2-7	AWDYGAYYEQY
-	TRBV7-2	TRBJ2-5	ASSLQWGSQETQY
TRBD1	TRBV27	TRBJ2-7	ATNRQGSYEQY
-	TRBV10-3	TRBJ2-7	AISESWGGRGYEQY
-	TRBV6-5	TRBJ2-7	ASSYSFGADEQY